Following are 22 T cell receptor beta chains from one sample sequenced in a study of beta chain features in type 1 diabetes. Study-level points and caveats: TCRB CDR3s were moderately but significantly shorter in Type 1 diabetes patients in all four CD4+ subsets.

These TCRs' antigens remain unknown. Of the isolated RNA, all was reverse transcribed, and so the sequenced material was expressed TCRB transcripts. The assay was immunoSEQ multiplex PCR, and TCRdb's table has in-frame clones only and misses some. The sample includes some 280,000 clones, 14% of them seen just once. Sequenced input: naive CD4+ T cells from blood. The receptors shown here come from a man under 40 with type 1 diabetes.

V gene TRBV5-4 combines with J gene TRBJ2-7, with TRBD1 identical over 7 bases. Germline CDR1 and CDR2: SGHNT and YYREEE (reference sequence). The CDR3 spans 14 residues. Germline trimming cut 4 bases from V and 0 bases from J; bases unmatched to any gene: 4. DNA of the CDR3: TGTGCCAGCAGCCAGGACAGGCGCTCCTACGAGCAGTACTTC. Protein: CASSQDRRSYEQYF.

The chain carries TRBV28 and TRBJ2-7; 11 bases are shared with TRBD2. The CDR3 contains 14 residues. Germline CDR1 is MDHEN and CDR2 is SYDVKM. The V gene end was trimmed by 5 bases and the J gene end by 3 bases; junction bases not matched to a gene: 3. CDR3 DNA sequence: TGTGCCAGCAGTATGCTAGCGGGAGGCTACGAGCAGTACTTC. This codes for CASSMLAGGYEQYF.

This clone was observed a few times. V usage is TRBV30 and J usage is TRBJ1-3, with a tentative D call TRBD1 (5 bases). In germline, CDR1 is GTSNPN, CDR2 SVGIG (reference sequence). V gave up 2 bases and J gave up 4 bases, with 6 bases separating them. This CDR3 spans 12 amino acids. CDR3 sequence (DNA): TGTGCCTGGAGTCCAGGGGGAAACACCATATATTTT. Translation gives CAWSPGGNTIYF.

This clone turned up a few times. The rearrangement links TRBV29-1 to TRBJ2-5; the D gene is possibly TRBD2 (5 bases). The closer fit of TRBJ2-7 to the DNA end suggests the J call may be wrong. The length of the CDR3 is 14 residues. The V gene's germline CDR1 is SQVTM and CDR2 ANQGSEA. In DNA form, the CDR3 reads TGCAGCGTTGAAGAGGGGTCAGCGGCCTACGAGCAGTACTTC. This translates into CSVEEGSAAYEQYF.

The chain is built from TRBV9 and TRBJ2-7; 9 bases line up with TRBD1. Trimming removed 0 bases from V and 2 bases from J; junction bases left unmatched: 3. Germline V gives CDR1 SGDLS, CDR2 YYNGEE. CDR3 size: 15 residues. The CDR3 reads CASSVGGDRAYEQYF. The CDR3, as DNA: TGTGCCAGCAGCGTAGGGGGGGACAGGGCCTACGAGCAGTACTTC.

The chain recombines TRBV5-4 with TRBJ2-3; 8 nucleotides line up with TRBD2. The length of the CDR3 is 15 residues. The germline V gene has CDR1 SGHNT and CDR2 YYREEE (reference sequence). Losses at the gene ends were 4 bases for V and 1 base for J; bases not matched to a gene: 5. The CDR3 DNA is TGTGCCAGCAGCCTCGGGGGGGGAGGCACAGATACGCAGTATTTT. Encoded protein: CASSLGGGGTDTQYF.

This clone was recorded a few times. The chain recombines TRBV5-6 with TRBJ2-7, with a weak D call TRBD2 (5 bases). CDR1 is SGHDT, CDR2 YYEEEE, per germline. V was clipped by 0 bases and J by 9 bases, with 13 bases between them. This CDR3 contains 13 residues. The CDR3 loop is CASSLGEGRRQYF. The CDR3 DNA reads TGTGCCAGCAGCTTGGGTGAGGGTCGTAGGCAGTACTTC. The full variable domain, in which reference TRBV5-6 and TRBJ2-7 provide the parts outside the CDR3, is DAGVTQSPTHLIKTRGQQVTLRCSPKSGHDTVSWYQQALGQGPQFIFQYYEEEERQRGNFPDRFSGHQFPNYSSELNVNALLLGDSALYLCASSLGEGRRQYFGPGTRLTVT.

The sample holds a few counts of this clone. This rearrangement joins TRBV4-3 to TRBJ2-1, with 7 bases that match TRBD2. The V gene end was trimmed by 0 bases and the J gene end by 7 bases; junction bases not matched to a gene: 15. This CDR3 is 18 amino acids long. Germline CDR1 and CDR2: LGHNA and YSLEER. This chain's CDR3 is CASSQDQYGTTSTNEQFF. CDR3 bases: TGCGCCAGCAGCCAAGATCAATACGGGACTACATCAACAAATGAGCAGTTCTTC.

This rearrangement joins TRBV19 to TRBJ2-3, with 7 bases identical to TRBD2. Unmatched junction bases numbered 6, after V lost 0 bases and J lost 0 bases. Germline loops: CDR1 LNHDA, CDR2 SQIVND (reference sequence). The CDR3 is made up of 17 amino acids. CDR3 region: CASSIEGKAGSTDTQYF. The CDR3 DNA reads TGTGCCAGTAGTATAGAAGGAAAAGCGGGGAGCACAGATACGCAGTATTTT.

The chain carries TRBV19 and TRBJ1-1, with 10 positions matching TRBD1. Germline V gene lookup returns CDR1 LNHDA and CDR2 SQIVND (reference sequence). Losses at the gene ends were 5 bases for V and 0 bases for J; bases not matched to a gene: 6. CDR3 size: 16 residues. Here the CDR3 DNA reads TGTGCCAGTAGTTTCGACAGGGGGCCCTTGAACACTGAAGCTTTCTTT. Encoded protein: CASSFDRGPLNTEAFF.

This clone was counted a few times. The chain has TRBV2 and TRBJ2-5; TRBD1 aligns across 10 bases. In germline, CDR1 is SNHLY, CDR2 FYNNEI. The CDR3 is made up of 14 amino acids. V was clipped by 6 bases and J by 2 bases; unmatched bases: 3. The CDR3 is CASRGQGRQETQYF. The CDR3 DNA reads TGTGCCAGCAGGGGACAGGGGCGTCAAGAGACCCAGTACTTC. The whole variable domain, remainder taken from reference TRBV2 and TRBJ2-5, is EPEVTQTPSHQVTQMGQEVILRCVPISNHLYFYWYRQILGQKVEFLVSFYNNEISEKSEIFDDQFSVERPDGSNFTLKIRSTKLEDSAMYFCASRGQGRQETQYFGPGTRLLVL.

As concerns this clone: One end of the junction fails to match germline, which may point to a read error. The chain has TRBV28 and TRBJ2-7; a weak D match, TRBD2 (5 bases). Germline V gives CDR1 MDHEN, CDR2 SYDVKM. The CDR3 covers 11 residues. The CDR3, as DNA: TGTGCCAGCCGAACGTTCGGGGATCATGACTTC. This translates into CASRTFGDHDF.

This clone was counted only a few times. J is TRBJ2-6 and V is TRBV18; D not certain. CDR1 and CDR2 (germline): KGHSH, LQKENI. There are 16 residues in the CDR3. Between the trimmed V and J ends, which lost 3 bases and 0 bases, there was a span of 9 bases. CDR3: CASSPGSNSGANVLTF. The CDR3 DNA reads as TGTGCCAGCTCACCGGGCAGCAACTCTGGGGCCAACGTCCTGACTTTC.

The table lists this clone with a count of one. This chain joins TRBV29-1 and TRBJ1-4, with D maybe TRBD1 (5 bases). V lost 2 bases, J lost 6 bases, and 13 bases lay in between. Germline values: CDR1 SQVTM, CDR2 ANQGSEA. This CDR3 has 14 amino acids. The CDR3 DNA reads as TGCAGCGTTGAAAGCGACAGCCCTTATGAAAAACTGTTTTTT. Translating gives CSVESDSPYEKLFF.

This clone appeared many times. The rearrangement uses TRBV7-9 and TRBJ2-5; 8 positions match TRBD1. Germline assignment: CDR1 SEHNR and CDR2 FQNEAQ (reference sequence). The V and J ends lost 9 bases and 1 base, in that order; junction bases with no gene match: 7. The CDR3 sequence is 14 residues long. CDR3: CASTPGTGQETQYF. As DNA, the CDR3 is TGTGCCAGTACACCCGGGACAGGCCAAGAGACCCAGTACTTC.

V gene TRBV28 combines with J gene TRBJ2-5; 8 bases map to TRBD1. The CDR3 length is 15 residues. Germline V gene data show CDR1 as MDHEN and CDR2 as SYDVKM. After removal of 1 base from V and 5 bases from J, the junction contained 6 bases not matched to a gene. CDR3 region: CASSLFGQGRETQYF. The CDR3 bases are TGTGCCAGCAGTTTATTTGGACAGGGACGGGAGACCCAGTACTTC.

Concerning this clone: Other nucleotide sequences in the sample specify the same CDR3. The rearrangement uses TRBV7-2 and TRBJ1-1; D is ambiguous. Deletions cut 2 bases from V and 0 bases from J, with 4 bases between. This CDR3 has 13 amino acids. Germline V lookup: CDR1 SGHTA, CDR2 FQGNSA. CDR3 in amino acids: CASSLTLNTEAFF. CDR3 nucleotides: TGTGCCAGCAGCTTAACACTGAACACTGAAGCTTTCTTT.

The chain combines TRBV29-1 with TRBJ1-2, with D tentatively TRBD1 (6 bases). The CDR3 totals 14 residues. Germline values: CDR1 SQVTM, CDR2 ANQGSEA. The V gene lost 4 bases and the J gene lost 5 bases, with 17 bases spanning the gap. As DNA, the CDR3 is TGCAGCGTTGGGACCCCAAGACAGGAATATGGCTACACCTTC. Its protein product is CSVGTPRQEYGYTF.

This clone occurred a few times. The CDR3 nucleotides read TGCAGCGTTGCCGGGACTAGCGGGAGGAACACCGGGGAGCTGTTTTTT. Translation: CSVAGTSGRNTGELFF. This sequence joins TRBV29-1 and TRBJ2-2; 14 bases agree with TRBD2. The V gene end was trimmed by 4 bases and the J gene end by 1 base; junction bases not matched to a gene: 2. The V gene's germline CDR1 is SQVTM and CDR2 ANQGSEA. The CDR3 is made up of 16 amino acids.

The chain has TRBV7-8 and TRBJ1-5; 8 nucleotides agree with TRBD1. Trimming at V came to 5 bases and at J to 7 bases, leaving 10 bases not matched to a gene. The CDR3 is 15 amino acids. The germline CDR1 and CDR2 sequences are SGHVS and FQNEAQ. CDR3 DNA: TGTGCCAGCAGCCCTAGGACAGGGAAGAGCCAGCCCCAGCATTTT. This gives the protein CASSPRTGKSQPQHF. Full variable domain (missing parts from reference TRBV7-8 and TRBJ1-5): GAGVSQSPRYKVAKRGQDVALRCDPISGHVSLFWYQQALGQGPEFLTYFQNEAQLDKSGLPSDRFFAERPEGSVSTLKIQRTQQEDSAVYLCASSPRTGKSQPQHFGDGTRLSIL.

This clone was observed a handful of times. This CDR3 is CASSGGLAGVYEQYF. The CDR3 DNA reads TGTGCCAGCAGCGGAGGACTAGCGGGAGTTTACGAGCAGTACTTC. The genes are TRBV5-5 and TRBJ2-7; 13 nucleotides align to TRBD2. The CDR3 has 15 residues. From germline, CDR1 is SGHKS and CDR2 YYEKEE (reference sequence). V dropped 4 bases and J dropped 4; count of bases not matched to a gene: 5.

Only a few counts were recorded for this clone. The chain combines TRBV7-2 with TRBJ1-2; a possible D gene is TRBD1 (5 bases). V lost 2 bases to trimming and J lost 2 bases, with 9 bases between them. Germline V gene data show CDR1 as SGHTA and CDR2 as FQGNSA. The length of the CDR3 is 14 residues. The CDR3 DNA reads as TGTGCCAGCAGCTTAAAACGACAGAACTATGGCTACACCTTC. It yields the protein CASSLKRQNYGYTF.